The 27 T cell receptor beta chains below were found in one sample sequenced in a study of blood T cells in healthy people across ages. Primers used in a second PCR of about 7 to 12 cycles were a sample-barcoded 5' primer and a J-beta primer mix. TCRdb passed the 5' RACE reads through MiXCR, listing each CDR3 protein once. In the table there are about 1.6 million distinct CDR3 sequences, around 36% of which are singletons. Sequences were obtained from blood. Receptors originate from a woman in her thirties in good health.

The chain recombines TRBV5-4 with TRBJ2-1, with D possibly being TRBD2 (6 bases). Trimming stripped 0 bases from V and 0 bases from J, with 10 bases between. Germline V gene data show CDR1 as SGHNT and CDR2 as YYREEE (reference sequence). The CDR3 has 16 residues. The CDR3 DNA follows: TGTGCCAGCAGCTTGGAGCGGGTTAGCTCCTACAATGAGCAGTTCTTC. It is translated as CASSLERVSSYNEQFF.

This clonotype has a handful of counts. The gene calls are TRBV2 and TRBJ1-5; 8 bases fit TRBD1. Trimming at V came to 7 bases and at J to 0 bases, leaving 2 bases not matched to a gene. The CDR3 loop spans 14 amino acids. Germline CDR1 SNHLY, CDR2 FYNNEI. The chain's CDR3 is CASNRGSSNQPQHF. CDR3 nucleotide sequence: TGTGCCAGCAACAGGGGGTCTAGCAATCAGCCCCAGCATTTT.

This CDR3 is CSARVSGPLSRTEAFF. CDR3 in DNA: TGCAGTGCTAGAGTTTCGGGACCTTTGAGTAGGACTGAAGCTTTCTTT. The rearrangement links TRBV20-1 to TRBJ1-1; a possible D gene is TRBD1 (5 bases). Germline values: CDR1 DFQATT, CDR2 SNEGSKA (reference sequence). The CDR3 spans 16 residues. Trimming stripped 1 base from V and 5 bases from J, with 20 bases between.

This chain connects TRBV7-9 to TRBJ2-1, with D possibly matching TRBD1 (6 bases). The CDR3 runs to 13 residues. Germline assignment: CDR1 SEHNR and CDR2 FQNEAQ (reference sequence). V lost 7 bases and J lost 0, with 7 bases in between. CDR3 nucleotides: TGTGCCAGCACGGACAGCTCCTACAATGAGCAGTTCTTC. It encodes CASTDSSYNEQFF.

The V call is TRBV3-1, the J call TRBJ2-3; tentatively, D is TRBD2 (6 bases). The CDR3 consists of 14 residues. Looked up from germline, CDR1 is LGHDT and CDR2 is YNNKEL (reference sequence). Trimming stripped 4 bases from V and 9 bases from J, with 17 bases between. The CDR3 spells CASSRPDREQTQYF. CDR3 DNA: TGTGCCAGCAGCCGCCCCGATCGGGAGCAGACGCAGTATTTT.

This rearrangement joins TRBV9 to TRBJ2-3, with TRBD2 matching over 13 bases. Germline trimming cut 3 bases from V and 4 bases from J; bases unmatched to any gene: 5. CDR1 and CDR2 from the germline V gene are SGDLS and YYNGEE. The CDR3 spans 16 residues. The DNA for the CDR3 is TGTGCCAGCAGCGGACTAGCGGGGGGTAGGTCAGATACGCAGTATTTT. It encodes CASSGLAGGRSDTQYF.

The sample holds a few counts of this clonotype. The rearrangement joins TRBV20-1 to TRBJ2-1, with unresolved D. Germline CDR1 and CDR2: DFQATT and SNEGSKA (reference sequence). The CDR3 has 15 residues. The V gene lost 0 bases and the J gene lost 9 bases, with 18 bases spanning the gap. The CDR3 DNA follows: TGCAGTGCTAGAGATTGGGCTAGAATCGAGAGTGAGCAGTTCTTC. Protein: CSARDWARIESEQFF.

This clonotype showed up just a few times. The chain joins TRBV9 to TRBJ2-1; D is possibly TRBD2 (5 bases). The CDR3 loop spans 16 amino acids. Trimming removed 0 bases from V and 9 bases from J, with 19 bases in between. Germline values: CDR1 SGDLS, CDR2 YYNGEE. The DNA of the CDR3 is TGTGCCAGCAGCGTAGGTAGCGCCAACCGAGTCGGTGAGCAGTTCTTC. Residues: CASSVGSANRVGEQFF. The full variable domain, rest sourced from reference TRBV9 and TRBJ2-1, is DSGVTQTPKHLITATGQRVTLRCSPRSGDLSVYWYQQSLDQGLQFLIQYYNGEERAKGNILERFSAQQFPDLHSELNLSSLELGDSALYFCASSVGSANRVGEQFFGPGTRLTVL.

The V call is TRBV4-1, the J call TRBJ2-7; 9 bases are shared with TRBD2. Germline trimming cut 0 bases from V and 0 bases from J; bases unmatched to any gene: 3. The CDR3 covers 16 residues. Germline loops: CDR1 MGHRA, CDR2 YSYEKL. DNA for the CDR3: TGCGCCAGCAGCCAAGATTTGCGGGGGGGCTCCTACGAGCAGTACTTC. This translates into CASSQDLRGGSYEQYF.

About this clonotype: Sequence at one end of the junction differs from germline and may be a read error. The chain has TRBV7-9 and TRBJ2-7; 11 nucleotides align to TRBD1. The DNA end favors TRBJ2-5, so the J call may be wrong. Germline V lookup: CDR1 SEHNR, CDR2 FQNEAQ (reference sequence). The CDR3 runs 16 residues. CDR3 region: CDSSPYWTGGGETQYF. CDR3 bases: TGTGACAGCAGCCCCTACTGGACAGGGGGCGGAGAGACCCAGTACTTC.

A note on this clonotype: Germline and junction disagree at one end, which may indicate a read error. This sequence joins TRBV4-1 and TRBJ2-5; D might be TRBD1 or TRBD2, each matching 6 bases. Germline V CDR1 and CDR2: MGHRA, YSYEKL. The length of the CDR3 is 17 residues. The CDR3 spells CASSQPVAEGGQGTQYF. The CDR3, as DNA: TGCGCCAGCAGCCAACCCGTAGCGGAGGGGGGTCAAGGGACCCAGTACTTC.

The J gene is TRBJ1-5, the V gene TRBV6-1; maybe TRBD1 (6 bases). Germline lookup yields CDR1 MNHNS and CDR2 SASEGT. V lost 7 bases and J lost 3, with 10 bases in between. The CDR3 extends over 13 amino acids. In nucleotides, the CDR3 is TGTGCCAGCACCAGGGACAACAATCAGCCCCAGCATTTT. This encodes CASTRDNNQPQHF.

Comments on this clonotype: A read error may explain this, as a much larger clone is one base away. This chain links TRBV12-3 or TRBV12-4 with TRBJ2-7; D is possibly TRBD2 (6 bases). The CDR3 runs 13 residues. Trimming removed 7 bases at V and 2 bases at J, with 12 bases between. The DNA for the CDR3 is TGTGCCAGCAACCTAACGGGGGCCTACGAGCAGTACTTC. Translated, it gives CASNLTGAYEQYF.

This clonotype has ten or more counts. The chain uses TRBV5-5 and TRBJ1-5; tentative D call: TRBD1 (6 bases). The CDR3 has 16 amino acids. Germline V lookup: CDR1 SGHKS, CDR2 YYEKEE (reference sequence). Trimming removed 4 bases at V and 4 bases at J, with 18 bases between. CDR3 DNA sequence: TGTGCCAGCAGCCCGCGGACTTGGGGGCCTAATCAGCCCCAGCATTTT. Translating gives CASSPRTWGPNQPQHF. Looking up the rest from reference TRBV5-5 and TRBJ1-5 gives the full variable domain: DAGVTQSPTHLIKTRGQQVTLRCSPISGHKSVSWYQQVLGQGPQFIFQYYEKEERGRGNFPDRFSARQFPNYSSELNVNALLLGDSALYLCASSPRTWGPNQPQHFGDGTRLSIL.

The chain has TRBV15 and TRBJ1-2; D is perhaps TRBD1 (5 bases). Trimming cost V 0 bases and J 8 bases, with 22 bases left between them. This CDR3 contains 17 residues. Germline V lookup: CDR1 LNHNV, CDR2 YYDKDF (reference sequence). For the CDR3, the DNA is TGTGCCACCAGCAGAGATCAGGCGACAGCCTCTATGGGGGGCTACACCTTC. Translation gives CATSRDQATASMGGYTF.

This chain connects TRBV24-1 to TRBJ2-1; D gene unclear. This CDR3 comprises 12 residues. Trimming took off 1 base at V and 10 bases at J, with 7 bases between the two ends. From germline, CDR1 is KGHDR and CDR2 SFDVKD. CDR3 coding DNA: TGTGCCACCAGTGATTTTGGGTTGGAGCAGTTCTTC. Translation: CATSDFGLEQFF.

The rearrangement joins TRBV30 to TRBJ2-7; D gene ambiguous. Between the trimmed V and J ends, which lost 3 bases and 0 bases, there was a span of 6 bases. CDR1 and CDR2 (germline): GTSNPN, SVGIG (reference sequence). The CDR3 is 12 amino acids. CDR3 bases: TGTGCCTGGAGCCCCTTCTCCTACGAGCAGTACTTC. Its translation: CAWSPFSYEQYF. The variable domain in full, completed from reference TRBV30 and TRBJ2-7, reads SQTIHQWPATLVQPVGSPLSLECTVEGTSNPNLYWYRQAAGRGLQLLFYSVGIGQISSEVPQNLSASRPQDRQFILSSKKLLLSDSGFYLCAWSPFSYEQYFGPGTRLTVT.

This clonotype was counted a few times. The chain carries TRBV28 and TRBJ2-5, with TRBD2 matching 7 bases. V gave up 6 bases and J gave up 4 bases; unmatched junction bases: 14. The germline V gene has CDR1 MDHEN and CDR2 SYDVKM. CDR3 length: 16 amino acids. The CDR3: CASSPSGLTRRETQYF. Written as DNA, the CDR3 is TGTGCCAGCAGCCCTAGCGGACTTACGCGGAGAGAGACCCAGTACTTC.

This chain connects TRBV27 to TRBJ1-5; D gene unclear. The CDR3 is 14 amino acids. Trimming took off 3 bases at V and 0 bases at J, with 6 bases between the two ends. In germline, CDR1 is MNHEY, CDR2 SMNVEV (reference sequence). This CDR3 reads CASSLSFSNQPQHF. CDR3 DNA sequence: TGTGCCAGCAGTTTGTCGTTTAGCAATCAGCCCCAGCATTTT.

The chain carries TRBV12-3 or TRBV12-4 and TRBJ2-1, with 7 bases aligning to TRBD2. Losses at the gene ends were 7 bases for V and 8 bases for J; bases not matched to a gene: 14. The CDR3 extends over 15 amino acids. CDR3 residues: CASTHRGVLYDEQFF. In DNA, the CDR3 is TGTGCCAGCACCCACCGGGGGGTCCTGTACGATGAGCAGTTCTTC.

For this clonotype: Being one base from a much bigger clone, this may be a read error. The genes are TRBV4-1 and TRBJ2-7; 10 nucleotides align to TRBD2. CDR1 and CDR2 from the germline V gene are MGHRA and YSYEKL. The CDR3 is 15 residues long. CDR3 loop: CASNQELAGFYEQYF. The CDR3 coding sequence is TGCGCCAGCAACCAAGAACTAGCGGGGTTCTACGAGCAGTACTTC.

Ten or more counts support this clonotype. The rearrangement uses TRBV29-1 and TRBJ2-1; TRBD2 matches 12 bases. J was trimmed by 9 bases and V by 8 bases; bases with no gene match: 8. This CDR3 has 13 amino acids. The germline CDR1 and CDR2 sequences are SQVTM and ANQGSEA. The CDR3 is CSHRTSGTTEQFF. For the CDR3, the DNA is TGCAGCCATAGGACTAGCGGGACTACTGAGCAGTTCTTC.

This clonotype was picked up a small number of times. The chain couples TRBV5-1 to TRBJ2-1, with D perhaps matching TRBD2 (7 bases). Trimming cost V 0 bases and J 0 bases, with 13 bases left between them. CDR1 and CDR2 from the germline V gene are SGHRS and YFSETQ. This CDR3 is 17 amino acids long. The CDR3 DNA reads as TGCGCCAGCAGCTTGGGGGGGGGCGACCCCTCCTACAATGAGCAGTTCTTC. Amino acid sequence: CASSLGGGDPSYNEQFF. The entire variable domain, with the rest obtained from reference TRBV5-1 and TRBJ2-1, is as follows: KAGVTQTPRYLIKTRGQQVTLSCSPISGHRSVSWYQQTPGQGLQFLFEYFSETQRNKGNFPGRFSGRQFSNSRSEMNVSTLELGDSALYLCASSLGGGDPSYNEQFFGPGTRLTVL.

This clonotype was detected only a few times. The CDR3 loop reads CASAPASGPDNEQFF. CDR3 DNA: TGTGCCAGCGCCCCGGCTAGCGGACCCGACAATGAGCAGTTCTTC. This rearrangement joins TRBV10-3 to TRBJ2-1; the match to TRBD2 covers 7 bases. V shed 10 bases, J shed 5 bases, and the junction held 14 bases outside the gene matches. In germline, CDR1 is ENHRY, CDR2 SYGVKD. The CDR3 sequence is 15 residues long.

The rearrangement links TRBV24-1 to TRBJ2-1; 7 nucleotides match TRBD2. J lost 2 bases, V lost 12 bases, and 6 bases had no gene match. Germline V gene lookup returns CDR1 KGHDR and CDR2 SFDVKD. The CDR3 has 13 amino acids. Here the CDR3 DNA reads TGTGCCGTCACTAGCGATGCCTACAATGAGCAGTTCTTC. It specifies CAVTSDAYNEQFF.

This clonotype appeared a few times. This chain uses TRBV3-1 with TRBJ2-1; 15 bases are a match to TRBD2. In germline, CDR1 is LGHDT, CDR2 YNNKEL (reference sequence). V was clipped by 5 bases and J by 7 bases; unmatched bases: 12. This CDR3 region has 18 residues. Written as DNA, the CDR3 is TGTGCCAGCAGCTCACTTGGGGGGACTAGCGGGAGGAATAATGAGCAGTTCTTC. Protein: CASSSLGGTSGRNNEQFF.

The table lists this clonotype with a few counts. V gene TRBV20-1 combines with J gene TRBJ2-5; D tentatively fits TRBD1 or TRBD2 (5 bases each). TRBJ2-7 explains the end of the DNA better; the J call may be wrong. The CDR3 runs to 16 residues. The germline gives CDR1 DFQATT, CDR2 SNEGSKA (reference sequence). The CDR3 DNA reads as TGCAGTGCTAGAGTCCGGGGTGGCAGGGTAACCTACGAGCAGTACTTC. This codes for CSARVRGGRVTYEQYF.